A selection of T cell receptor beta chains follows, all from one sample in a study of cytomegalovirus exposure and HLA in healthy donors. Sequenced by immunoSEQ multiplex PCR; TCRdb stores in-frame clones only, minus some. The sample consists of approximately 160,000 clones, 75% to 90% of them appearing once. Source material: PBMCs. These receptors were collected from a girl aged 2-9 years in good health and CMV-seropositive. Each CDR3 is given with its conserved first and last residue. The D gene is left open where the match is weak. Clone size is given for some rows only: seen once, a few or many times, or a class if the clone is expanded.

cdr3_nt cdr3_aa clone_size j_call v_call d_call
TGTGCCAGCAGTAGGATATTTAGCGGTCACAATGAGCAGTTCTTC CASSRIFSGHNEQFF once TRBJ2-1 TRBV27 .
TGTGCCAGCAGCCCCCGGACTGCTGAAAAACTGTTTTTT CASSPRTAEKLFF . TRBJ1-4 TRBV14 .
TGTGCCAGCAGCGTAGGGACTAGCACAGATACGCAGTATTTT CASSVGTSTDTQYF . TRBJ2-3 TRBV7-3 .
TGTGCCAGCTTTTCAGGGAACTATGGCTACACCTTC CASFSGNYGYTF . TRBJ1-2 TRBV9 .
TGTGCCAGCGGACTGAGTCTCTACGAGCAGTACTTC CASGLSLYEQYF . TRBJ2-7 TRBV7-9 .
TGTGCCAGCAGTTCCGGGACTAGCCTAAGCTCCTACAATGAGCAGTTCTTC CASSSGTSLSSYNEQFF . TRBJ2-1 TRBV7-9 TRBD2
TGTGCCAGCAGTTTATCACTAGCGGGTTCGGTTGAGCAGTTCTTC CASSLSLAGSVEQFF . TRBJ2-1 TRBV27 TRBD2
TGTGCTAGTGGTTTGGTACGCGGGAGTCCTGACGAGCAGTACTTC CASGLVRGSPDEQYF few TRBJ2-7 TRBV12-5 TRBD2
TGTGCCAGCAGTGAAGACGGGGGTTACAATGAGCAGTTCTTC CASSEDGGYNEQFF . TRBJ2-1 TRBV6-1 .
TGTGCCAGCAGTAATAGCGGCATTACTAACAATGAGCAGTTCTTC CASSNSGITNNEQFF . TRBJ2-1 TRBV2 .
TGTGCCAGTAGCTCTTGGGGGGGCGACACCGGGGAGCTGTTTTTT CASSSWGGDTGELFF . TRBJ2-2 TRBV19 .